Following are 9 T cell receptor beta chains from one sample sequenced in a study of cytomegalovirus exposure and HLA in healthy donors listed by TCRdb under 2017. To prepare the library, the immunoSEQ multiplex PCR assay was applied. For the multiplex PCR, a mixture combining 60 forward primers for TCR Vbeta segments and 13 reverse primers for TCR Jbeta segments was used. As stored in TCRdb, this immuneACCESS dataset retains in-frame rearrangements with V and J assigned. A fraction of the clones does not appear; measured against another copy, unresolved V genes explain less than half of the discrepancy, and the remainder lacks a known reason. The sample contains about 99,000 clones, approximately 78% of them found a single time. The ten top clones hold approximately 2% of the sample. The sample consisted of PBMCs. These receptors originate from a woman between 35 and 50 years old in good health and CMV-seronegative.

V gene TRBV19 combines with J gene TRBJ2-6; D gene unclear. V shed 4 bases and J shed 5 bases, with 12 bases lying between them. CDR3 length: 15 residues. Germline CDR1 reads LNHDA; CDR2 reads SQIVND (reference sequence). The CDR3 is CASSKNTLRANVLTF. CDR3 DNA sequence: TGTGCCAGTAGTAAGAATACTCTACGGGCCAACGTCCTGACTTTC.

The chain has TRBV7-2 and TRBJ2-3; D gene uncertain. The CDR3 contains 12 residues. Deletions cut 5 bases from V and 2 bases from J, with 5 bases between. The V gene's germline CDR1 is SGHTA and CDR2 FQGNSA. CDR3 bases: TGTGCCAGCAGCCTTTTCACAGATACGCAGTATTTT. Encoded protein: CASSLFTDTQYF.

V usage is TRBV4-2 and J usage is TRBJ1-5; D perhaps matches TRBD1 (5 bases). The ends were cut back, 1 base at V and 1 base at J, with 8 bases in the middle. Germline CDR1 is LGHNA and CDR2 is YNFKEQ. The CDR3 is made up of 15 amino acids. The CDR3 nucleotides read TGTGCCAGCAGCCAAGGGACAACAAGCAATCAGCCCCAGCATTTT. This translates into CASSQGTTSNQPQHF.

The rearrangement uses TRBV27 and TRBJ2-3; D perhaps matches TRBD2 (7 bases). The CDR3 sequence is 16 residues long. V was shortened by 5 bases and J by 2 bases, with 17 bases between the two germline ends. Per germline, CDR1 MNHEY and CDR2 SMNVEV (reference sequence). CDR3 nucleotides: TGTGCCAGCAGTCCCTCCCGGGGGGCGTACACAGATACGCAGTATTTT. This translates into CASSPSRGAYTDTQYF.

J is TRBJ1-1 and V is TRBV7-8; D is unclear. The germline gives CDR1 SGHVS, CDR2 FQNEAQ. The CDR3 runs to 15 residues. V gave up 5 bases and J gave up 1 base, with 14 bases separating them. The chain's CDR3 is CASSPGSFQNTEAFF. In DNA form, the CDR3 reads TGTGCCAGCAGCCCAGGATCCTTTCAGAACACTGAAGCTTTCTTT.

This chain connects TRBV5-1 to TRBJ2-1; 7 positions match TRBD1. V trimming: 4 bases; J trimming: 4 bases; junction bases outside the gene matches: 8. Per the germline V gene, CDR1 is SGHRS and CDR2 is YFSETQ. The CDR3 has 15 residues. The DNA for the CDR3 is TGCGCCAGCAGCCCTGGAACAGGGGCTTACAATGAGCAGTTCTTC. Residues: CASSPGTGAYNEQFF.

The genes are TRBV27 and TRBJ2-5, with D tentatively TRBD1 (6 bases). The CDR3 covers 15 residues. Per germline, CDR1 MNHEY and CDR2 SMNVEV (reference sequence). Deletions cut 5 bases from V and 5 bases from J, with 18 bases between. Written as DNA, the CDR3 is TGTGCCAGCAGTATAAAACACAGGGTTGGGGAGACCCAGTACTTC. Translated: CASSIKHRVGETQYF.

This clone was seen a handful of times. This CDR3 reads CASRGYTGTLYDTQYF. CDR3 sequence (DNA): TGTGCCAGCAGAGGCTACACAGGAACCTTATATGATACGCAGTATTTT. The gene calls are TRBV27 and TRBJ2-3, with D perhaps matching TRBD1 (5 bases). Trimming pared 6 bases from V and 6 bases from J, leaving 22 bases between. The CDR3 loop spans 16 amino acids. The germline CDR1 and CDR2 sequences are MNHEY and SMNVEV (reference sequence).

This chain joins TRBV27 and TRBJ1-1; D may be TRBD1 (5 bases). This CDR3 spans 14 amino acids. CDR1 is MNHEY and CDR2 is SMNVEV in the germline V gene (reference sequence). The germline V and J ends were trimmed by 6 bases and 1 base, with 12 bases remaining between them. CDR3 sequence: CASSPGWGNTEAFF. CDR3 in DNA: TGTGCCAGCAGCCCAGGGTGGGGGAACACTGAAGCTTTCTTT.